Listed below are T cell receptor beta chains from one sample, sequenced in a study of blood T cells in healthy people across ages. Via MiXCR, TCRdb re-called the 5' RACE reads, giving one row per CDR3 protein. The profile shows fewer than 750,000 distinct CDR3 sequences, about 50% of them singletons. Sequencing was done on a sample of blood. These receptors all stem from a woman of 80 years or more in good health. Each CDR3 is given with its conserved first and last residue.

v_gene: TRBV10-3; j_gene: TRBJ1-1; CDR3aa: CAIAIRGNTEAFF
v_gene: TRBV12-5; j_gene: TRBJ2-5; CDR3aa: CASGLGNQETQYF
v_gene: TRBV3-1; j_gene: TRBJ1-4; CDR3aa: CASSQVREGGKLFF
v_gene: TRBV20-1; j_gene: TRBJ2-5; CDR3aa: CSARDVASGGPQETQYF
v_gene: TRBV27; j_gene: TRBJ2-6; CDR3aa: CASSLLSPVGVPNVLTF
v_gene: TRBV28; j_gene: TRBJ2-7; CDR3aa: CASTSRGDEQYF
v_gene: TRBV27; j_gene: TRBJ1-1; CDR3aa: CASSFSQGEAFF
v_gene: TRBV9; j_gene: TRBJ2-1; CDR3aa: CASRGSGTSNNEQFF
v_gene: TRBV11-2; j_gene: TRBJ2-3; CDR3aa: CASSPAQGLAGGGTQYF
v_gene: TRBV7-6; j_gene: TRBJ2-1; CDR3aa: CASSLGPGYGDNEQFF
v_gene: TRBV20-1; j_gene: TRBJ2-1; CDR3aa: CSARGHMGLAGRSSYNEQFF
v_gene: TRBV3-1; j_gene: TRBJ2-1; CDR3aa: CASSHSTSGSTNEQFF
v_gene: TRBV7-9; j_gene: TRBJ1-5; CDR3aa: CASSRDSAHNQPQHF
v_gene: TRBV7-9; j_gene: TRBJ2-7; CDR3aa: CASSGAHEQYF